The entry below describes one T cell receptor (beta chain). This entry is derived from a study of T cell responses to AZD1222 COVID-19 vaccine. Trimming cost V 2 bases and J 5 bases, with 18 bases left between them. CDR1 is KGHDR, CDR2 SFDVKD, per germline. The CDR3 is made up of 17 amino acids. Some clones are missing from TCRdb's copy, which holds only in-frame ones; the method was immunoSEQ multiplex PCR. Among 130,000 or so clones, more than 80% were seen once, and the ten largest hold under 4.5%. The sample in question was peripheral blood, obtained 28 days after the second dose of the MenACWY control vaccine. The chain is built from TRBV24-1 and TRBJ2-1, with D perhaps TRBD2 (6 bases). This TCR was sampled from an adult who received the MenACWY meningococcal vaccine as a control. The DNA for the CDR3 is TGTGCCACCAGTGATTCGTTCCCGGGACTGTATAACAATGAGCAGTTCTTC. It is translated as CATSDSFPGLYNNEQFF.